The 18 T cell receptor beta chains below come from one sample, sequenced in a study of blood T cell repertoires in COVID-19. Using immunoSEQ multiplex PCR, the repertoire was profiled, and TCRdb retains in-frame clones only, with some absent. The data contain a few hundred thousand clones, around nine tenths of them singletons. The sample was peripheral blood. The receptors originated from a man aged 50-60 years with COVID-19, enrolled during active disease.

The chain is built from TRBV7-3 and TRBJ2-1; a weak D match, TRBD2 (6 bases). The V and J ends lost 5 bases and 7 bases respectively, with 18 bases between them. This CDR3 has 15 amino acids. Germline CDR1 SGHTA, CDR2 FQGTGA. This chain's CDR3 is CASSPFLGEVNEQFF. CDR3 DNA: TGTGCCAGCAGCCCTTTTTTAGGGGAGGTAAATGAGCAGTTCTTC.

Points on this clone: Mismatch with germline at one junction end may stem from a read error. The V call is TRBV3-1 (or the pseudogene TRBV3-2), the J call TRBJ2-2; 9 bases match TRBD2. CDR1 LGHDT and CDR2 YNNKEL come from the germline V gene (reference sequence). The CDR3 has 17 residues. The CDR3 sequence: CARSQDLGGGGTGELFF. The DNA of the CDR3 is TGTGCCCGCAGCCAAGATCTGGGCGGGGGGGGCACCGGGGAGCTGTTTTTT.

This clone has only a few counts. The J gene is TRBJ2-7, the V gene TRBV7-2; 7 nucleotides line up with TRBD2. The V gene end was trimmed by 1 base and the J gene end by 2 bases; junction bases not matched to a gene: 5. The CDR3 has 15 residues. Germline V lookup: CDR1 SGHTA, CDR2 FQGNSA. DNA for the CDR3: TGTGCCAGCAGCTTAGTGGGCGGGGGAACCTACGAGCAGTACTTC. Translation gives CASSLVGGGTYEQYF.

As DNA, the CDR3 is TGTGCCAGCAGTTACAGGGGCGGGACCCAGTACTTC. As protein: CASSYRGGTQYF. The chain links TRBV6-5 to TRBJ2-5; possibly TRBD1 for D (5 bases). This CDR3 region has 12 residues. The germline CDR1 and CDR2 sequences are MNHEY and SVGAGI. Deletions cut 2 bases from V and 7 bases from J, with 8 bases between.

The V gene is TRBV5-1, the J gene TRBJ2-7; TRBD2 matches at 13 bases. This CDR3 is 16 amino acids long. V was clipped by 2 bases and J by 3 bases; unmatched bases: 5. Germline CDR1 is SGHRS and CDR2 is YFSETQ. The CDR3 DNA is TGCGCCAGCAGCTTAACTAGCGGGAGGGCCGACTACGAGCAGTACTTC. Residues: CASSLTSGRADYEQYF.

The CDR3, as DNA: TGTGCCAGCTCACCCCCGGGACAGGGGGGTTCCTACGAGCAGTACTTC. Encoded protein: CASSPPGQGGSYEQYF. The gene calls are TRBV18 and TRBJ2-7, with TRBD1 matching 11 bases. V lost 3 bases to trimming and J lost 1 base; unmatched junction nucleotides: 5. This CDR3 comprises 16 residues. The germline V gene has CDR1 KGHSH and CDR2 LQKENI.

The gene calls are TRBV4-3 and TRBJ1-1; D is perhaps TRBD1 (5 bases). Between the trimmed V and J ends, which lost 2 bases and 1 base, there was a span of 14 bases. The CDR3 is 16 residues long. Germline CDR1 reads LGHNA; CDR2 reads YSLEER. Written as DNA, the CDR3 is TGCGCCAGCAGCCAACAGGGCAATGGCCCGAACACTGAAGCTTTCTTT. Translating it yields CASSQQGNGPNTEAFF.

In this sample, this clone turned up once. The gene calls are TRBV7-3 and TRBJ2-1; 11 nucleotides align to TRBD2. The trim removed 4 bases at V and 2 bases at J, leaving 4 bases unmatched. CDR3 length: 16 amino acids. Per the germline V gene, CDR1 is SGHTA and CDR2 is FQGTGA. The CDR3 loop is CASSSLAGGAYNEQFF. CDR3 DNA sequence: TGTGCCAGCAGCTCCTTAGCGGGAGGGGCCTACAATGAGCAGTTCTTC. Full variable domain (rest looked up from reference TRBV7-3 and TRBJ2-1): GAGVSQTPSNKVTEKGKYVELRCDPISGHTALYWYRQSLGQGPEFLIYFQGTGAADDSGLPNDRFFAVRPEGSVSTLKIQRTERGDSAVYLCASSSLAGGAYNEQFFGPGTRLTVL.

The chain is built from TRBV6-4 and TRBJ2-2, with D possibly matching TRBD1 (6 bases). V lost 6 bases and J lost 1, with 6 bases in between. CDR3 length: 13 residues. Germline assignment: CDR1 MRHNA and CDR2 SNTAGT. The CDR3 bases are TGTGCCAGCAGACAGGGGAACACCGGGGAGCTGTTTTTT. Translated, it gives CASRQGNTGELFF.

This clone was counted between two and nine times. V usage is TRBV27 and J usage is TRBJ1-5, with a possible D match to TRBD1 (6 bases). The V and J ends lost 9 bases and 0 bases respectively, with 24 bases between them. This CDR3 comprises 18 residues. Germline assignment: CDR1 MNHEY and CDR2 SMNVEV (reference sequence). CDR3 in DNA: TGTGCCAGTTCAACAGGGAGCTTGGGGGTATATAGCAATCAGCCCCAGCATTTT. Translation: CASSTGSLGVYSNQPQHF.

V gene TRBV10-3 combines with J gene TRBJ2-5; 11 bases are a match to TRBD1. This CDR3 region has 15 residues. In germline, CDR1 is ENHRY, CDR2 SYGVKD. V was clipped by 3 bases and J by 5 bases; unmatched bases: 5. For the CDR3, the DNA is TGTGCCATCAGTGAAAGGGGACAGGGGGATGAGACCCAGTACTTC. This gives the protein CAISERGQGDETQYF.

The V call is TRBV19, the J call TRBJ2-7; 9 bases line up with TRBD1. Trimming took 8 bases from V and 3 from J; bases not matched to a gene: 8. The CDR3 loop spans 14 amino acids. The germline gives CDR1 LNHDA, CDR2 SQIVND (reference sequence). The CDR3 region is CASRRGQGDYEQYF. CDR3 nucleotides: TGTGCCAGTCGGCGGGGACAGGGAGACTACGAGCAGTACTTC. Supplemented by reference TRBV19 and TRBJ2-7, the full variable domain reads DGGITQSPKYLFRKEGQNVTLSCEQNLNHDAMYWYRQDPGQGLRLIYYSQIVNDFQKGDIAEGYSVSREKKESFPLTVTSAQKNPTAFYLCASRRGQGDYEQYFGPGTRLTVT.

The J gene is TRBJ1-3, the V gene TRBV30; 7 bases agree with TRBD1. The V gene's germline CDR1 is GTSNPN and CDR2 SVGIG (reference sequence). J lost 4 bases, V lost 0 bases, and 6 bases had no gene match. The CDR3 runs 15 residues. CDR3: CAWSVAGTVGNTIYF. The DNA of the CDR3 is TGTGCCTGGAGTGTCGCCGGGACAGTAGGAAACACCATATATTTT.

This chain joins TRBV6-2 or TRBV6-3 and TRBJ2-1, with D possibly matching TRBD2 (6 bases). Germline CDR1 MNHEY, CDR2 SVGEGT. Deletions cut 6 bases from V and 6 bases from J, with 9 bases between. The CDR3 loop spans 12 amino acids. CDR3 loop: CASSRDFNEQFF. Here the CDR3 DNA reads TGTGCCAGCAGCAGGGACTTCAATGAGCAGTTCTTC.

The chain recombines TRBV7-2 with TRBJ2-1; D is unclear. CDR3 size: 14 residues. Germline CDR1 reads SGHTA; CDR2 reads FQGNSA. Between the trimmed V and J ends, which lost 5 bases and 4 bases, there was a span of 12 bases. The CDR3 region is CASSPRVGYNEQFF. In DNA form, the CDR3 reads TGTGCCAGCAGCCCCCGGGTTGGGTACAATGAGCAGTTCTTC.

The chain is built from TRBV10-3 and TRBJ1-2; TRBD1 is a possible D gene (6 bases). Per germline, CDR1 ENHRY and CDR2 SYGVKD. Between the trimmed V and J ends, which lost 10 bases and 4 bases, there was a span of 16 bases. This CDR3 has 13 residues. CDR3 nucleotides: TGTGCCACCCACCTGGGAGGGGGCTATGGCTACACCTTC. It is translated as CATHLGGGYGYTF.

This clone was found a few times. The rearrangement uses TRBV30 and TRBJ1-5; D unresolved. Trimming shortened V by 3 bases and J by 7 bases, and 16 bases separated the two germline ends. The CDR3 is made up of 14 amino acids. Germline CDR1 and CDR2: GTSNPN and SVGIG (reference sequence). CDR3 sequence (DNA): TGTGCCTGGAGCGCTTCATATGGAGACCAGCCCCAGCATTTT. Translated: CAWSASYGDQPQHF. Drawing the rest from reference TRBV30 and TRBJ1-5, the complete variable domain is SQTIHQWPATLVQPVGSPLSLECTVEGTSNPNLYWYRQAAGRGLQLLFYSVGIGQISSEVPQNLSASRPQDRQFILSSKKLLLSDSGFYLCAWSASYGDQPQHFGDGTRLSIL.

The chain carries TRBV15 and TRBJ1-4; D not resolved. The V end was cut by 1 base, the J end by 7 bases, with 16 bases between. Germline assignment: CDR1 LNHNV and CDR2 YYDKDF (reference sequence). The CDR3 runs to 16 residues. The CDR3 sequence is CATSRVGSGDSEKLFF. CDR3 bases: TGTGCCACCAGCAGAGTAGGGAGTGGGGATAGTGAAAAACTGTTTTTT.